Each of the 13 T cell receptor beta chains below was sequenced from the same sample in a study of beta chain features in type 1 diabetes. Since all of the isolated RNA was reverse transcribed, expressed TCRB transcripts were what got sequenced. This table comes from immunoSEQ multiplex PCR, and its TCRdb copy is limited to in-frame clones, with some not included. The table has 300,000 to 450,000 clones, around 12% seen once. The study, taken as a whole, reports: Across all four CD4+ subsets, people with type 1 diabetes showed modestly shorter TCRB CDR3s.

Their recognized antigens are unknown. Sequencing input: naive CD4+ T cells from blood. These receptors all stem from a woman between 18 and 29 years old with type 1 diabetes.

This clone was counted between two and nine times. CDR3 nucleotide sequence: TGTGCCATCAAACGGGGGGGCGCGGATGAGCAGTTCTTC. It yields the protein CAIKRGGADEQFF. This rearrangement joins TRBV7-2 to TRBJ2-1; 8 bases map to TRBD2. This CDR3 spans 13 amino acids. Germline CDR1 and CDR2: SGHTA and FQGNSA. The V gene end was trimmed by 10 bases and the J gene end by 8 bases; junction bases not matched to a gene: 10.

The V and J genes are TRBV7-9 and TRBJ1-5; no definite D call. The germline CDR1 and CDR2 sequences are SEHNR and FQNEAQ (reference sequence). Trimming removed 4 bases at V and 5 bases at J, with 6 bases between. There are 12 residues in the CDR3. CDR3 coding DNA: TGTGCCAGCAGCTCAAATTATCAGCCCCAGCATTTT. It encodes CASSSNYQPQHF.

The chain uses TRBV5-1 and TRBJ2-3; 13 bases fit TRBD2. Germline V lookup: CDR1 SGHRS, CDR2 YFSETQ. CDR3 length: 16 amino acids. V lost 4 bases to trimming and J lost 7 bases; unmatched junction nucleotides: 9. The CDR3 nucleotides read TGCGCCAGCAGCCCCGGGACTAGCGGGAATCGGAATACGCAGTATTTT. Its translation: CASSPGTSGNRNTQYF.

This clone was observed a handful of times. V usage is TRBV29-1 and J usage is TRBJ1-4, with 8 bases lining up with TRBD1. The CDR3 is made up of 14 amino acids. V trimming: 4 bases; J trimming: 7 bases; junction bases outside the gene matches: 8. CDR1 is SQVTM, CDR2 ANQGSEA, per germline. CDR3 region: CSVGAGGGSEKLFF. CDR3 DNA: TGCAGCGTTGGGGCAGGGGGCGGGAGTGAAAAACTGTTTTTT.

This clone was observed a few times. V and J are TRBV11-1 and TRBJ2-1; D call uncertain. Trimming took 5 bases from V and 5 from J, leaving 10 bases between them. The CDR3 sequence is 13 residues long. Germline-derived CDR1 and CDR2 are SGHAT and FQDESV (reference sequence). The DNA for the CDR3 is TGTGCCAGCAGCAGAGGCGTCCACAATGAGCAGTTCTTC. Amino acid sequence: CASSRGVHNEQFF.

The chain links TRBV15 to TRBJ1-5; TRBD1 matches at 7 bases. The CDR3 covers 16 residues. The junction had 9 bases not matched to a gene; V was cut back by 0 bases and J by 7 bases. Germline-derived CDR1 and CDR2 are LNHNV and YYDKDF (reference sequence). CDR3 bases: TGTGCCACCAGCAGAGATTCCATGCCAGGGGGGCAGCCCCAGCATTTT. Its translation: CATSRDSMPGGQPQHF.

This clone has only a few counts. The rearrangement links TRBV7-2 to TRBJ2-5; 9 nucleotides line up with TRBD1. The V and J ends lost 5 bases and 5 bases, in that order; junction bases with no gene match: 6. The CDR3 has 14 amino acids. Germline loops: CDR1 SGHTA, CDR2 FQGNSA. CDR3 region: CASSLQGASETQYF. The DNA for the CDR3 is TGTGCCAGCAGCCTACAGGGGGCGAGTGAGACCCAGTACTTC.

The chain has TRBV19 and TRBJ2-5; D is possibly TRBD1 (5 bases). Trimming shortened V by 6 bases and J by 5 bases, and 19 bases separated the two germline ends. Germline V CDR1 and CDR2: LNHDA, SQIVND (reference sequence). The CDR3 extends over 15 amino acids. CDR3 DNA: TGTGCCAGTAGGGACCCGGCAGGGAATTTGGAGACCCAGTACTTC. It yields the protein CASRDPAGNLETQYF.

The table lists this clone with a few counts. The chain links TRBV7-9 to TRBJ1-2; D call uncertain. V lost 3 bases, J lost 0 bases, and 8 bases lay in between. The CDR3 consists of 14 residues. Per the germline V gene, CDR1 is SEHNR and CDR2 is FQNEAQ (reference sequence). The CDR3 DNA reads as TGTGCCAGCAGCTTGGGAGTAGCTAACTATGGCTACACCTTC. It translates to CASSLGVANYGYTF.

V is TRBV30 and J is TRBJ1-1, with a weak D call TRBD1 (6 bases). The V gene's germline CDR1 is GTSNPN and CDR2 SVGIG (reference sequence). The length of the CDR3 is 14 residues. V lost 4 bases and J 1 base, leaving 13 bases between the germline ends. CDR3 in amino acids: CAWTPPRGNTEAFF. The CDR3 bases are TGTGCCTGGACCCCTCCCAGGGGGAACACTGAAGCTTTCTTT.

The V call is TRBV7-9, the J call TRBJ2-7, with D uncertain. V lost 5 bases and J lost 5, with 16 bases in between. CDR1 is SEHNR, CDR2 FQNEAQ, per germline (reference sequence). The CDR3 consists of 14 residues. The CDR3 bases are TGTGCCAGCAGCGCATCCTTTAGTATCGACGAGCAGTACTTC. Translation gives CASSASFSIDEQYF.

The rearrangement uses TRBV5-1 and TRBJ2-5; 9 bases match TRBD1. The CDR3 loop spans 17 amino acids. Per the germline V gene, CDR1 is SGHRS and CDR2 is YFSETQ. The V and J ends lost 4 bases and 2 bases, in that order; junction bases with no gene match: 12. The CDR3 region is CASSGRTGDYPQETQYF. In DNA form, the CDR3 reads TGCGCCAGCAGCGGCAGGACAGGGGACTACCCACAAGAGACCCAGTACTTC. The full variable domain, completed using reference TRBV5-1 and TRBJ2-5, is KAGVTQTPRYLIKTRGQQVTLSCSPISGHRSVSWYQQTPGQGLQFLFEYFSETQRNKGNFPGRFSGRQFSNSRSEMNVSTLELGDSALYLCASSGRTGDYPQETQYFGPGTRLLVL.

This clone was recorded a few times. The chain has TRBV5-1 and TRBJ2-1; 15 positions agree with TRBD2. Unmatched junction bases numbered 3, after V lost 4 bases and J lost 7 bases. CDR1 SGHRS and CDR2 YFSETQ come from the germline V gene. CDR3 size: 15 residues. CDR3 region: CASSTGLAGGNEQFF. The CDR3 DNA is TGCGCCAGCAGCACAGGACTAGCGGGAGGGAATGAGCAGTTCTTC.